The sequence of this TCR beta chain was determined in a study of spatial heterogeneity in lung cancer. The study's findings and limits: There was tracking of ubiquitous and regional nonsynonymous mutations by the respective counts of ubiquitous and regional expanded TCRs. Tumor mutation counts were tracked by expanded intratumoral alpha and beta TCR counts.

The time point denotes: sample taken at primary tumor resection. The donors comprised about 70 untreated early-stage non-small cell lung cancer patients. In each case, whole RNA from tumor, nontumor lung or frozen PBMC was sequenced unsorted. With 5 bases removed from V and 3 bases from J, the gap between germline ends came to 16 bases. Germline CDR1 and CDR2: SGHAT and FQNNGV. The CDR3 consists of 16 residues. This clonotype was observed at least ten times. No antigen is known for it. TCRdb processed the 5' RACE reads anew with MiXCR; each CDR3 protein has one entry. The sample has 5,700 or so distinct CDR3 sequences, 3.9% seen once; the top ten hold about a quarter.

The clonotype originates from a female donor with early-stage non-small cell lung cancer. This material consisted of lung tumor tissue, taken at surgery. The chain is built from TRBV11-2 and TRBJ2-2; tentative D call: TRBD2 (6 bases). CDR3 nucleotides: TGTGCCAGCAGCCTCCTCCGGGACTCTCACACCGGGGAGCTGTTTTTT. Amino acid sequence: CASSLLRDSHTGELFF.